This TCR beta chain derives from a study of regulatory T cells in long-lasting Graves disease. Sample time point: newly diagnosed GD, antithyroid drugs for less than 3 months. RNA isolated from PBMCs was used to make the TCR library. There are 13 residues in the CDR3. The V gene's germline CDR1 is GTSNPN and CDR2 SVGIG (reference sequence). V lost 1 base and J 2 bases, leaving 6 bases between the germline ends. This clonotype has at least ten counts. Relying on iRepertoire HTBI primers and Arm-PCR of CDR3 regions, the team built TCR beta libraries. TCRdb passed the multiplex PCR reads through MiXCR, listing each CDR3 protein once. The table shows under 400,000 distinct CDR3 sequences, with roughly 17% occurring only once. This same sample was also taken into another study, of T cells in Graves' hyperthyroidism and ophthalmopathy.

The source is a man aged 35 to 55 with Graves disease. The sample was peripheral blood mononuclear cells (PBMCs), taken at new diagnosis, from a patient treated with antithyroid drugs. The gene calls are TRBV30 and TRBJ1-3, with D hard to call. CDR3 amino acids: CAWSAKAGNTIYF. The DNA for the CDR3 is TGTGCCTGGAGTGCGAAGGCTGGAAACACCATATATTTT.